The sequence of this T cell receptor beta chain was determined in a study of metastatic and nonmetastatic thyroid tumors. About the study: Samples came from malignant and benign thyroid patients, and repertoires were compared across blood and tumor or nodule tissue.

The CDR3 consists of 15 residues. From germline, CDR1 is SGHTA and CDR2 FQGNSA. V was shortened by 5 bases and J by 0 bases, with 14 bases between the two germline ends. TCRdb used MiXCR to call clones anew from the PCR reads. The sample carries about 17,000 clones, under 30% recorded once. Patients were all untreated before their thyroid surgery. This clone is medium-sized in the sample. Sequencing was carried out using adjacent normal tissue. This TCR came from a female donor with papillary thyroid cancer or a benign thyroid nodule (not recorded which). Some clones in this sample may be carry-over from other donors' samples. The J gene is TRBJ2-7, the V gene TRBV7-2; D remains ambiguous. Here the CDR3 reads CASSPRTASSYEQYF. The CDR3 DNA follows: TGTGCCAGCAGCCCAAGGACGGCGAGCTCCTACGAGCAGTACTTC. The whole variable domain, remainder taken from reference TRBV7-2 and TRBJ2-7, is GAGVSQSPSNKVTEKGKDVELRCDPISGHTALYWYRQSLGQGLEFLIYFQGNSAPDKSGLPSDRFSAERTGGSVSTLTIQRTQQEDSAVYLCASSPRTASSYEQYFGPGTRLTVT.